This TCR beta chain was sequenced in a study of T-cell memory formation after mild COVID-19. V gave up 6 bases and J gave up 5 bases, with 22 bases separating them. The CDR3 has 16 residues. Looked up from germline, CDR1 is SEHNR and CDR2 is FQNEAQ (reference sequence). Remarks on this clonotype: Its cognate antigen is unknown.

A single record per CDR3 protein comes from TCRdb applying MiXCR to the 5' RACE reads. Altogether around 83,000 distinct CDR3 sequences are present, 20% to 25% being singletons, with the ten largest covering over 40%. Study-wide results and limits: There were some responding clones in pre-infection memory, which suggested that cross-reactive memory had joined. Contracting clones from day 15 to 85 showed balanced CD4/CD8; later expanders favored CD4+.

V is TRBV7-9 and J is TRBJ2-5; D possibly corresponds to TRBD1 (7 bases). The specimen was PBMCs or a T cell subset sorted from them (not recorded which). The sequence came from a man between 18 and 35 years old who had mild COVID-19 (a few samples of this study predate the infection). Cell type and time point are not known. The CDR3 sequence: CASRSPAGGGGETQYF. The CDR3 DNA reads TGTGCCAGCAGATCCCCCGCTGGAGGGGGCGGGGAGACCCAGTACTTC.